This T cell receptor beta chain was observed in a study of blood T cell repertoires in COVID-19. Study-level information: Samples representing acute and convalescent COVID-19 were sourced from the United States, Italy and Spain. PBMCs, B-cell-depleted T cells, or T cells were the source of the cDNA or gDNA that made up the material.

Original processing methods: How many nucleated cells were present was estimated from reference gene primer amplification. The protocol was immunoSEQ multiplex PCR, while the TCRdb copy is restricted to in-frame clones and leaves out a portion. The V and J calls and clone size were taken over from that table, and D and trimming were inferred from the DNA. The sample has 100,000 to 150,000 clones; 85% to 90% are singletons. The V gene lost 4 bases and the J gene lost 4 bases, with 11 bases spanning the gap. The CDR3 is made up of 14 amino acids. Germline assignment: CDR1 LNHDA and CDR2 SQIVND (reference sequence).

The chain employs TRBV19 and TRBJ1-5; D is ambiguous. This clonotype was sampled from a man in his 70s with active or convalescent COVID-19. Input material: peripheral blood. The CDR3 sequence is CASSRVGGNQPQHF. In nucleotides, the CDR3 is TGTGCCAGTAGTAGGGTCGGAGGGAATCAGCCCCAGCATTTT.